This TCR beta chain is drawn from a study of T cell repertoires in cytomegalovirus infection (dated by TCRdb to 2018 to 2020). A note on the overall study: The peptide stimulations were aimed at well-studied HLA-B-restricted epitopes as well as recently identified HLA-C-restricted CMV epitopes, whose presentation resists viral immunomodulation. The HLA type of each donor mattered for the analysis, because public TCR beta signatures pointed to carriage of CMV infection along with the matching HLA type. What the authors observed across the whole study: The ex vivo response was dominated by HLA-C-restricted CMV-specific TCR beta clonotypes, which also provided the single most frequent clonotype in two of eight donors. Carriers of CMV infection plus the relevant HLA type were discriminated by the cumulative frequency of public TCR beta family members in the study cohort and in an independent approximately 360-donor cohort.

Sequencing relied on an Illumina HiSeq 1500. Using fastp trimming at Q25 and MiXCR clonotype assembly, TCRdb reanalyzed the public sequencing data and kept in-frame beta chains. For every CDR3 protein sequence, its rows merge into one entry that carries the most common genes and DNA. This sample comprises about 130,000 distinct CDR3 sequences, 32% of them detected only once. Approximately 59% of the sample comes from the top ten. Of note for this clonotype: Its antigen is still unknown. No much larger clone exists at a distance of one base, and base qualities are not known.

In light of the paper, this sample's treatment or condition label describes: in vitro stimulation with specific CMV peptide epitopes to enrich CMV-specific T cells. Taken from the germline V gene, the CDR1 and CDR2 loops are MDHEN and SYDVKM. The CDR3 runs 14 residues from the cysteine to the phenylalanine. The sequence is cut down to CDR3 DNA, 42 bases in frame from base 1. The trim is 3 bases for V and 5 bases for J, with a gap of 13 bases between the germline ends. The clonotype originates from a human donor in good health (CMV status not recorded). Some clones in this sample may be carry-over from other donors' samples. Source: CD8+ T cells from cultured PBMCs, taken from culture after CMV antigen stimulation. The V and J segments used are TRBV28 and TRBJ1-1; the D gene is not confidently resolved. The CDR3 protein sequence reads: CASSLEEFHTEAFF. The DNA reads TGTGCCAGCAGTTTGGAGGAATTTCATACTGAAGCTTTCTTT.